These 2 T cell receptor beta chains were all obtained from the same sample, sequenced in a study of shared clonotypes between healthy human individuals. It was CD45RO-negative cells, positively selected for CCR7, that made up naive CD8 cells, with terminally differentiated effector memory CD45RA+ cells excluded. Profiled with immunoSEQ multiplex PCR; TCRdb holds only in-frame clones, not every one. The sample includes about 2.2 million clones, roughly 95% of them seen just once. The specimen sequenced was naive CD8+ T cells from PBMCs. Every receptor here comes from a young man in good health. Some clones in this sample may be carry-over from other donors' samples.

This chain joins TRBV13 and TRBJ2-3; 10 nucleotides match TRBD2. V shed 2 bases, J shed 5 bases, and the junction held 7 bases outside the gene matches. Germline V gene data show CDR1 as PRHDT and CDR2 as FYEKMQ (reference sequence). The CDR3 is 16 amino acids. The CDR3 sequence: CASSLMSSGSGDTQYF. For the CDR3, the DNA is TGTGCCAGCAGCTTAATGTCTAGCGGGAGCGGAGATACGCAGTATTTT. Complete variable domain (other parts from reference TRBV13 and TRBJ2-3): AAGVIQSPRHLIKEKRETATLKCYPIPRHDTVYWYQQGPGQDPQFLISFYEKMQSDKGSIPDRFSAQQFSDYHSELNMSSLELGDSALYFCASSLMSSGSGDTQYFGPGTRLTVL.

CDR3 sequence reads: CASSLEYHEQYF. The CDR3 coding sequence is TGTGCCAGCAGCTTAGAATACCACGAGCAGTACTTC. The genes are TRBV7-8 and TRBJ2-7; no reliable D call. V was trimmed by 1 base and J by 5 bases, leaving 6 bases between them. The germline V gene has CDR1 SGHVS and CDR2 FQNEAQ. CDR3 length: 12 amino acids.